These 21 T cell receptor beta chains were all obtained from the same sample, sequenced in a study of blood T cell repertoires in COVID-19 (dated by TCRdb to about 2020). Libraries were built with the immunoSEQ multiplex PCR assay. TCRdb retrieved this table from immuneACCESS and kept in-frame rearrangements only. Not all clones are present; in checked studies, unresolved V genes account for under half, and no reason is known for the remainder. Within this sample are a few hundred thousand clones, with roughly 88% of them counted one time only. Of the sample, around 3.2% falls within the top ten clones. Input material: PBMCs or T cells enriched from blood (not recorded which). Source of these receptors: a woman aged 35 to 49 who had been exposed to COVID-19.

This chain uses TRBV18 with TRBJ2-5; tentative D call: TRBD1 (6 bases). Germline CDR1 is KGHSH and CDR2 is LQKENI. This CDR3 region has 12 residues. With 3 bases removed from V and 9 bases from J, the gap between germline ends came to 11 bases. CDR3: CASSPPKGAQYF. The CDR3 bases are TGTGCCAGCTCACCGCCTAAGGGGGCCCAGTACTTC.

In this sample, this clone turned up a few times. The CDR3 coding sequence is TGCGCCAGCAGCCAGCCTCGGGACACCCCACCACGAGGCACTGAAGCTTTCTTT. It codes for CASSQPRDTPPRGTEAFF. This sequence joins TRBV4-1 and TRBJ1-1, with TRBD1 as a possible D gene (6 bases). The germline gives CDR1 MGHRA, CDR2 YSYEKL. V was pared by 3 bases and J by 4 bases, with 24 bases between. The CDR3 contains 18 residues.

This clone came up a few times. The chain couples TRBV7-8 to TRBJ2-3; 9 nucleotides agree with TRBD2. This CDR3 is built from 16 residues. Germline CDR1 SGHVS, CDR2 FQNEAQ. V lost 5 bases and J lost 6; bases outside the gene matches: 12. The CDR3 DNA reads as TGTGCCAGCAGCCCAGGATCCGCGGGGGGGCCGGATACGCAGTATTTT. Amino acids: CASSPGSAGGPDTQYF. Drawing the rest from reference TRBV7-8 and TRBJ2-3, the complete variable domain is GAGVSQSPRYKVAKRGQDVALRCDPISGHVSLFWYQQALGQGPEFLTYFQNEAQLDKSGLPSDRFFAERPEGSVSTLKIQRTQQEDSAVYLCASSPGSAGGPDTQYFGPGTRLTVL.

The CDR3 spells CASKGLRTPSDTQYF. The CDR3 nucleotides are TGTGCCAGTAAGGGACTCCGCACCCCATCAGATACGCAGTATTTT. The V gene is TRBV19, the J gene TRBJ2-3, with a weak D call TRBD2 (6 bases). Trimming removed 7 bases from V and 4 bases from J, with 18 bases in between. Germline V gene data show CDR1 as LNHDA and CDR2 as SQIVND (reference sequence). This CDR3 spans 15 amino acids.

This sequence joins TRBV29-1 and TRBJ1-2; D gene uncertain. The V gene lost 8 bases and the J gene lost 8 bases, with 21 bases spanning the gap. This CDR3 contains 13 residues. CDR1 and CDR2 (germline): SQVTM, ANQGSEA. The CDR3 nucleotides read TGCAGCACCTCTGAGGGCGCTCCTATCGGCTACACCTTC. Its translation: CSTSEGAPIGYTF.

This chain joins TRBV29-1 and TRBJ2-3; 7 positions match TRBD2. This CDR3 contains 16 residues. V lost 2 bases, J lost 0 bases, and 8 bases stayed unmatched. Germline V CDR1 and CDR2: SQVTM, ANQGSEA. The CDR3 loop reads CSVEYFAGVSTDTQYF. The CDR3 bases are TGCAGCGTTGAATATTTCGCGGGGGTTAGCACAGATACGCAGTATTTT.

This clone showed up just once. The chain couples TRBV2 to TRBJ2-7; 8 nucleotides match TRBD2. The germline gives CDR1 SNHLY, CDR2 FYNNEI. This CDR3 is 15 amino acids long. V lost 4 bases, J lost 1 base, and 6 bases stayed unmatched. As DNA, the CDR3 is TGTGCCAGCAGTGGAAGAGCGGGAGTATCCTACGAGCAGTACGTC. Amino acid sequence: CASSGRAGVSYEQYV.

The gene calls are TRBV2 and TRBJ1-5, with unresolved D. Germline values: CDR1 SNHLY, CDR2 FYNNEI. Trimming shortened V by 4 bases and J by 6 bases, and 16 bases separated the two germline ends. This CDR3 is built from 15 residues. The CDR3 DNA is TGTGCCAGCAGTGGGACGAACTTAGAGGGTCAGCCCCAGCATTTT. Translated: CASSGTNLEGQPQHF.

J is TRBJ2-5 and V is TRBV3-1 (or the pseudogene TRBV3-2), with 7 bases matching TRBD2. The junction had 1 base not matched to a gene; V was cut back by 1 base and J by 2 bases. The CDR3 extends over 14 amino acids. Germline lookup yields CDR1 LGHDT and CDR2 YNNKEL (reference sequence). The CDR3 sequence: CASSQAAGQETQYF. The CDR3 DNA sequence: TGTGCCAGCAGCCAAGCAGCGGGGCAAGAGACCCAGTACTTC.

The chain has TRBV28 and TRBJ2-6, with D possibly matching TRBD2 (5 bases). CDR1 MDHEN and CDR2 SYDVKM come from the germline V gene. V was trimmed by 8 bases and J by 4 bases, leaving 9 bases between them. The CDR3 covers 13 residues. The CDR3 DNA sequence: TGTGCCAGCTACCCGGGGGGGGCCAACGTCCTGACTTTC. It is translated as CASYPGGANVLTF.

This CDR3 reads CASSFRGPGGYTF. The CDR3 DNA sequence: TGTGCCAGCAGCTTTAGGGGGCCGGGCGGCTACACCTTC. The chain uses TRBV5-4 and TRBJ1-2; TRBD1 matches 7 bases. Germline CDR1 and CDR2: SGHNT and YYREEE (reference sequence). This CDR3 is 13 amino acids long. V gave up 2 bases and J gave up 8 bases; unmatched junction bases: 6.

For the CDR3, the DNA is TGTGCCAGCAGCAAAGTTTTGATCGGGGTGAGCTTATCTGAAGCTTTCTTT. Translating it yields CASSKVLIGVSLSEAFF. The chain combines TRBV21-1 with TRBJ1-1. TRBV21-1 counts as a pseudogene. The CDR3 is 17 amino acids.

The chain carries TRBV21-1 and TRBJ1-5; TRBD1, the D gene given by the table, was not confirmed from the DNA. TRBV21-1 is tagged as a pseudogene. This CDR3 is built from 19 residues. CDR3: CASSKPCLRDIYSNQPQHF. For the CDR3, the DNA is TGTGCCAGCAGCAAACCCTGCCTCCGGGACATATATAGCAATCAGCCCCAGCATTTT.

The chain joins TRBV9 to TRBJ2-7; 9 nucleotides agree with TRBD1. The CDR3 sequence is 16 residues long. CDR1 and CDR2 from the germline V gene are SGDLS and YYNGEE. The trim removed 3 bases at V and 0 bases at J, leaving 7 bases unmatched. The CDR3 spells CASSEGQGWGSYEQYF. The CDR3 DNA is TGTGCCAGCAGCGAGGGACAGGGCTGGGGCTCCTACGAGCAGTACTTC.

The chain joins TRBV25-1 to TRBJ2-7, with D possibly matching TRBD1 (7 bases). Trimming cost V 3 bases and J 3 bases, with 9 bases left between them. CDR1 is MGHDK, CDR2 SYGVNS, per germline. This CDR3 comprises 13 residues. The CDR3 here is CASSEQGGYEQYF. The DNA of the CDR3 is TGTGCCAGCAGTGAGCAGGGGGGCTACGAGCAGTACTTC.

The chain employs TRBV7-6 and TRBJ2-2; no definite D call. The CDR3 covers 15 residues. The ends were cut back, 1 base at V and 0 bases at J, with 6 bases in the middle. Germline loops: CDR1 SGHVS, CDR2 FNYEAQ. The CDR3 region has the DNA TGTGCCAGCAGCTTAGGTCCATCGAACACCGGGGAGCTGTTTTTT. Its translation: CASSLGPSNTGELFF.

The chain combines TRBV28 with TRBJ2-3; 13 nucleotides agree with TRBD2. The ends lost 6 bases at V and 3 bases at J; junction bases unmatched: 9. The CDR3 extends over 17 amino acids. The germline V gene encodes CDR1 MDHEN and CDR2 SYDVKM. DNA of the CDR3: TGTGCCAGCAGACGCACCTTGACTAGCGGGGGGACAGATACGCAGTATTTT. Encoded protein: CASRRTLTSGGTDTQYF.

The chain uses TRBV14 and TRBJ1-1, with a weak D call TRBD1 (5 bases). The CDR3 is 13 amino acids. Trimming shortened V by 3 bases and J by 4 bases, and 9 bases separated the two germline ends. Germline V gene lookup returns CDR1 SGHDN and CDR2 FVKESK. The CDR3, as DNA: TGTGCCAGCAGCCAGTTAAGGGGCACTGAAGCTTTCTTT. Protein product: CASSQLRGTEAFF.

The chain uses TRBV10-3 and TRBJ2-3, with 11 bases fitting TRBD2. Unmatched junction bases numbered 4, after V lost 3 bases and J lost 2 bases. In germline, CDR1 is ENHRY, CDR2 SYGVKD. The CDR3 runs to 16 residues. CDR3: CAISETSGGYTDTQYF. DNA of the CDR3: TGTGCCATCAGTGAAACTAGCGGGGGATACACAGATACGCAGTATTTT.

CDR3 protein: CASSIAQGAYYEQYF. Here the CDR3 DNA reads TGTGCCAGTAGTATAGCGCAGGGTGCCTACTACGAGCAGTACTTC. The rearrangement joins TRBV19 to TRBJ2-7, with D possibly TRBD1 on 5 matching bases. Germline V gene lookup returns CDR1 LNHDA and CDR2 SQIVND (reference sequence). V was clipped by 1 base and J by 3 bases, with 13 bases between them. This CDR3 is 15 amino acids long.

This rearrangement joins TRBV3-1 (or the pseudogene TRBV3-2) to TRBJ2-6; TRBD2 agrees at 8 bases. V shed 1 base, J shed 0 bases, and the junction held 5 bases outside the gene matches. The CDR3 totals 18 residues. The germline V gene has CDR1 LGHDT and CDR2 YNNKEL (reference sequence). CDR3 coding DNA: TGTGCCAGCAGCCAAGGAACTAGCGGACTCTCTGGGGCCAACGTCCTGACTTTC. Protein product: CASSQGTSGLSGANVLTF.